Given below is one T cell receptor (beta chain) in context. The data originate from a study of T cell changes during pregnancy in multiple sclerosis. Germline CDR1 SGHRS, CDR2 YFSETQ. The CDR3 contains 15 residues. V shed 3 bases and J 0 bases; nucleotides not matched to a gene: 5. Data came from immunoSEQ multiplex PCR; TCRdb stores just in-frame clones and leaves some out. The sample has 55,000 to 70,000 clones; 92% are singletons. This chain joins TRBV5-1 and TRBJ1-1, with 7 bases aligning to TRBD1. This clonotype originated in a female donor in good health, enrolled as a control in a pregnancy study. Here the sequenced sample was peripheral blood, taken in the second trimester of pregnancy. CDR3 loop: CASSWGTDLNTEAFF. The CDR3, as DNA: TGCGCCAGCAGCTGGGGGACAGACCTGAACACTGAAGCTTTCTTT.